This T cell receptor beta chain was obtained from a study of blood T cells in healthy people across ages. For the second PCR, which ran for about 6 to 12 cycles, a sample-barcoded 5' primer and a J-beta primer mix were used. One entry per CDR3 protein results from TCRdb running MiXCR on the 5' RACE reads. The sample gives 1.5 million to 2 million distinct CDR3 sequences, around 48% of which show up once; 2.1% is in the top ten. Germline V gives CDR1 DFQATT, CDR2 SNEGSKA (reference sequence). This CDR3 spans 12 amino acids. Germline trimming cut 2 bases from V and 12 bases from J; bases unmatched to any gene: 6. Peripheral blood from each donor was collected in a volume of approximately 9.2 milliliters.

Sequencing was done on a sample of blood. This chain uses TRBV20-1 with TRBJ2-1; 8 bases align to TRBD1. The TCR comes from a woman aged 35 to 49 in good health. CDR3: CSARPQGARQFF. Here the CDR3 DNA reads TGCAGTGCTAGACCCCAGGGGGCGCGGCAGTTCTTC.